One sample yielded the 21 T cell receptor beta chains listed below, sequenced in a study of naive and memory T cell subsets. An oligonucleotide containing a UMI was ligated to the 3' end of TCR cDNA. The SP2 primer and nested alpha and beta constant region primers amplified ligated cDNA in four rounds. MiXCR was run by TCRdb on the 5' RACE reads, yielding one entry per CDR3 protein. The sample has 55,000 to 65,000 distinct CDR3 sequences, roughly 8.1% seen once. The receptors were gathered from a female donor in good health.

The rearrangement uses TRBV11-2 and TRBJ2-7, with 8 positions matching TRBD1. Germline loops: CDR1 SGHAT, CDR2 FQNNGV. After removal of 5 bases from V and 2 bases from J, the junction contained 5 bases not matched to a gene. The CDR3 is made up of 14 amino acids. CDR3 DNA: TGTGCCAGCAGCATTTGGACAGGGACCTACGAGCAGTACTTC. This translates into CASSIWTGTYEQYF. The full variable domain, completed using reference TRBV11-2 and TRBJ2-7, is EAGVAQSPRYKIIEKRQSVAFWCNPISGHATLYWYQQILGQGPKLLIQFQNNGVVDDSQLPKDRFSAERLKGVDSTLKIQPAKLEDSAVYLCASSIWTGTYEQYFGPGTRLTVT.

V is TRBV9 and J is TRBJ2-7; 9 nucleotides align to TRBD1. Germline trimming cut 3 bases from V and 5 bases from J; bases unmatched to any gene: 3. CDR3 length: 13 residues. Germline V gene sequence: CDR1 SGDLS, CDR2 YYNGEE. DNA for the CDR3: TGTGCCAGCAGCGGGACAGGGGAACACGAGCAGTACTTC. This encodes CASSGTGEHEQYF.

V gene TRBV5-1 combines with J gene TRBJ2-7; D could derive from TRBD1 or TRBD2 (5 bases each). Germline V gene sequence: CDR1 SGHRS, CDR2 YFSETQ. V lost 0 bases, J lost 5 bases, and 12 bases lay in between. The CDR3 has 14 residues. The CDR3 region is CASSLAPRDDEQYF. DNA of the CDR3: TGCGCCAGCAGCTTGGCCCCCAGGGACGACGAGCAGTACTTC.

The gene calls are TRBV12-3 or TRBV12-4 and TRBJ1-2; D not certain. The CDR3 loop spans 15 amino acids. Trimming stripped 3 bases from V and 6 bases from J, with 17 bases between. The CDR3 spells CASSFLDTRANGYTF. CDR3 in DNA: TGTGCCAGCAGTTTTCTGGATACTAGAGCCAATGGCTACACCTTC.

The chain links TRBV19 to TRBJ1-5; no clear D gene. The germline V gene has CDR1 LNHDA and CDR2 SQIVND (reference sequence). With 1 base removed from V and 3 bases from J, the gap between germline ends came to 7 bases. CDR3 size: 14 residues. The CDR3 spells CASSIGTYNQPQHF. The DNA for the CDR3 is TGTGCCAGTAGTATAGGCACCTACAATCAGCCCCAGCATTTT.

In this sample, this clonotype turned up many times. The chain joins TRBV12-3 or TRBV12-4 to TRBJ2-2, with D hard to call. There are 11 residues in the CDR3. V was trimmed by 3 bases and J by 4 bases, leaving 0 bases between them. CDR3 loop: CASSFTGELFF. DNA for the CDR3: TGTGCCAGCAGTTTCACCGGGGAGCTGTTTTTT.

This clonotype was recorded a few times. The chain carries TRBV20-1 and TRBJ1-1; D is ambiguous. Trimming cost V 0 bases and J 3 bases, with 11 bases left between them. Germline CDR1 reads DFQATT; CDR2 reads SNEGSKA (reference sequence). The CDR3 extends over 14 amino acids. The CDR3 region has the DNA TGCAGTGCTAGAGATCTTGGCGATTACACTGAAGCTTTCTTT. Its translation is CSARDLGDYTEAFF.

This clonotype appeared a few times. V gene TRBV28 combines with J gene TRBJ2-5, with D perhaps TRBD2 (6 bases). Germline CDR1 and CDR2: MDHEN and SYDVKM. Trimming took off 5 bases at V and 0 bases at J, with 22 bases between the two ends. CDR3 size: 18 residues. The CDR3 reads CASSPIASAGKYQETQYF. The CDR3 DNA reads TGTGCCAGCAGTCCCATAGCCTCGGCGGGAAAGTACCAAGAGACCCAGTACTTC.

The chain joins TRBV9 to TRBJ1-1, with D hard to call. V was trimmed by 2 bases and J by 6 bases, leaving 11 bases between them. The CDR3 runs to 13 residues. Germline loops: CDR1 SGDLS, CDR2 YYNGEE. The CDR3 region has the DNA TGTGCCAGCAGCGTTGGTCTCCGGGCTGAAGCTTTCTTT. Translation: CASSVGLRAEAFF.

The chain recombines TRBV18 with TRBJ1-1; a possible D gene is TRBD1 (5 bases). The V end was cut by 4 bases, the J end by 5 bases, with 17 bases between. This CDR3 region has 15 residues. CDR1 and CDR2 from the germline V gene are KGHSH and LQKENI. The CDR3 is CASSRTQEPGTEAFF. Written as DNA, the CDR3 is TGTGCCAGCTCACGAACACAGGAGCCGGGGACTGAAGCTTTCTTT.

This clonotype has more than one count but fewer than ten. The rearrangement links TRBV30 to TRBJ2-7; possible D gene TRBD2, 5 bases. CDR3 size: 15 residues. Between the trimmed V and J ends, which lost 2 bases and 7 bases, there was a span of 21 bases. CDR1 is GTSNPN, CDR2 SVGIG, per germline (reference sequence). CDR3 sequence: CAWSTRRTSMGEQYF. The CDR3 coding sequence is TGTGCCTGGAGTACCCGACGGACTTCCATGGGAGAGCAGTACTTC. The complete variable domain, with remaining parts taken from reference TRBV30 and TRBJ2-7, reads SQTIHQWPATLVQPVGSPLSLECTVEGTSNPNLYWYRQAAGRGLQLLFYSVGIGQISSEVPQNLSASRPQDRQFILSSKKLLLSDSGFYLCAWSTRRTSMGEQYFGPGTRLTVT.

Only a few counts were recorded for this clonotype. V usage is TRBV3-1 and J usage is TRBJ2-3; tentatively, D is TRBD2 (5 bases). This CDR3 has 13 residues. Per the germline V gene, CDR1 is LGHDT and CDR2 is YNNKEL (reference sequence). The ends were cut back, 0 bases at V and 6 bases at J, with 7 bases in the middle. CDR3 amino acids: CASSQEGSDTQYF. The CDR3 DNA reads TGTGCCAGCAGCCAAGAAGGGAGCGATACGCAGTATTTT.

This chain uses TRBV5-6 with TRBJ1-1, with D tentatively TRBD1 (5 bases). Trimming stripped 4 bases from V and 6 bases from J, with 16 bases between. The length of the CDR3 is 14 residues. The germline gives CDR1 SGHDT, CDR2 YYEEEE. Here the CDR3 reads CASSQGLRGAEAFF. CDR3 DNA sequence: TGTGCCAGCAGCCAAGGATTGAGGGGCGCTGAAGCTTTCTTT.

This clonotype has a count of ten or more. V usage is TRBV7-3 and J usage is TRBJ1-6; maybe TRBD1 (5 bases). Trimming shortened V by 4 bases and J by 10 bases, and 17 bases separated the two germline ends. The CDR3 extends over 15 amino acids. CDR1 is SGHTA and CDR2 is FQGTGA in the germline V gene. In DNA, the CDR3 is TGTGCCAGCAGCTCCCAAGGGGATCTCGGGTCACCCCTCCACTTT. It yields the protein CASSSQGDLGSPLHF.

This rearrangement joins TRBV6-2 or TRBV6-3 to TRBJ2-3; TRBD2 aligns across 9 bases. V lost 5 bases to trimming and J lost 9 bases; unmatched junction nucleotides: 9. The germline gives CDR1 MNHEY, CDR2 SVGEGT. The CDR3 runs 14 residues. The CDR3 spells CASSPAGGAQTQYF. CDR3 in DNA: TGTGCCAGCAGTCCAGCGGGGGGAGCCCAAACGCAGTATTTT.

V is TRBV5-4 and J is TRBJ1-2; D unclear. Germline lookup yields CDR1 SGHNT and CDR2 YYREEE (reference sequence). Trimming shortened V by 4 bases and J by 0 bases, and 10 bases separated the two germline ends. This CDR3 has 14 residues. This chain's CDR3 is CASSLVYPNYGYTF. The CDR3 region has the DNA TGTGCCAGCAGCCTAGTTTACCCTAACTATGGCTACACCTTC.

This clonotype showed up just a few times. The V gene is TRBV20-1, the J gene TRBJ2-7; 9 positions agree with TRBD1. The J segment lost 3 bases and the V segment lost 1 base, leaving 10 bases of the junction unmatched. CDR1 and CDR2 from the germline V gene are DFQATT and SNEGSKA (reference sequence). This CDR3 is 16 amino acids long. CDR3 residues: CSARAPGQGGRYEQYF. CDR3 in DNA: TGCAGTGCTAGAGCCCCGGGACAGGGCGGACGCTACGAGCAGTACTTC.

The CDR3 DNA reads TGCGCCAGCAGCCCGGACAGGGTAAAGGTCAATGAGCAGTTCTTC. Amino acids: CASSPDRVKVNEQFF. V usage is TRBV5-1 and J usage is TRBJ2-1; 8 bases are a match to TRBD1. CDR3 length: 15 amino acids. Germline V gives CDR1 SGHRS, CDR2 YFSETQ. The V segment lost 4 bases and the J segment 6 bases; nucleotides outside the gene matches: 9.

This clonotype was detected ten times or more. This chain connects TRBV6-5 to TRBJ1-1; 8 positions agree with TRBD1. Germline V gives CDR1 MNHEY, CDR2 SVGAGI. The CDR3 extends over 15 amino acids. V was clipped by 6 bases and J by 4 bases; unmatched bases: 10. The CDR3 bases are TGTGCCAGCAGCCGAGGACAGGGCCTAGGCACTGAAGCTTTCTTT. Amino acids: CASSRGQGLGTEAFF.

The rearrangement joins TRBV6-5 to TRBJ2-1; D call uncertain. The germline gives CDR1 MNHEY, CDR2 SVGAGI. The CDR3 has 12 amino acids. The V gene lost 8 bases and the J gene lost 6 bases, with 11 bases spanning the gap. The CDR3 sequence is CASLGSSNEQFF. The CDR3 DNA reads TGTGCCAGCCTAGGGTCTTCCAATGAGCAGTTCTTC.

In its sample, this clonotype was seen many times. The chain links TRBV6-5 to TRBJ2-1, with D possibly being TRBD1 (6 bases). CDR1 and CDR2 from the germline V gene are MNHEY and SVGAGI. The CDR3 covers 15 residues. The ends were cut back, 2 bases at V and 4 bases at J, with 12 bases in the middle. The CDR3 DNA follows: TGTGCCAGCAGTTACGAAGGGGGAAAATACAATGAGCAGTTCTTC. It is translated as CASSYEGGKYNEQFF.